This TCR beta chain was profiled in a study of T cells in Graves' hyperthyroidism and ophthalmopathy. When ophthalmopathy did not progress within 18 months, Graves' hyperthyroidism was considered stable. Pregnant or lactating patients were excluded, as were those with uncontrolled infection or other autoimmune disease. Details on this clonotype: Antigen unknown. The junction does not match germline at one end; this may be a read error.

Findings of the study overall: Blood samples included most of the expanded thyroid clonotypes exceeding 0.001.

RNA transcripts provided the source from which TCR beta CDR3 regions were amplified. A set of HTBI primers served as the primers for a first-round RT-PCR of the TCR CDR3. TCRdb re-called the multiplex PCR reads with MiXCR, one entry per CDR3 protein. The data show about 840,000 distinct CDR3 sequences, 35% to 40% seen once. The CDR3 extends over 18 amino acids. The V gene's germline CDR1 is ENHRY and CDR2 SYGVKD. The source is a man younger than 35 with Graves' hyperthyroidism. The sample comprised blood. This chain uses TRBV10-3 with TRBJ2-5; 14 bases map to TRBD2. CDR3 sequence reads: CASSSLWTSGGTQETQYF. In DNA form, the CDR3 reads TGTGCCAGCAGTTCCCTGTGGACTAGCGGGGGGACTCAAGAGACCCAGTACTTC.